Here is one T cell receptor (beta chain) with its context. The target antigen is unknown. The sample originates from a study of T cell repertoires in cytomegalovirus infection. For the study at large: TCR beta signatures that were public indicated CMV infection and matching HLA type. Study-wide results and caveats: Carriers of CMV plus the relevant HLA were identified by cumulative public TCR beta family frequency. It was HLA-C-restricted CMV-specific TCR beta clonotypes that dominated the response ex vivo.

Germline V gene data show CDR1 as MDHEN and CDR2 as SYDVKM. This CDR3 is 16 amino acids long. V was clipped by 7 bases and J by 2 bases, with 17 bases between them. TCRdb reprocessed the reads with MiXCR, giving one entry per CDR3 protein. The sample lists about 570,000 distinct CDR3 sequences, 40% seen once, with more than 40% in the top ten. This clonotype was sampled from a human donor in good health (CMV status not recorded). Some clones in this sample may be carry-over from other donors' samples. The J gene is TRBJ2-2, the V gene TRBV28; weak D call: TRBD1 (6 bases). The sequences come from cultured PBMCs, collected from culture after CMV antigen stimulation. The CDR3 region has the DNA TGTGCCAGCACCGAATCAGGGACATCTAACACCGGGGAGCTGTTTTTT. Encoded protein: CASTESGTSNTGELFF.